A selection of T cell receptor beta chains follows, all from one sample in a study of OX40 agonist ivuxolimab in advanced cancers. Produced via immunoSEQ multiplex PCR; TCRdb's table is partial and in-frame only. Of 76,000 or so clones in the sample, over 90% were seen once. The sample was CD4+ or CD8+ T cells sorted from blood, taken in a trial of the OX40 agonist ivuxolimab. Receptor source: an adult with an advanced solid tumor such as melanoma, head and neck, liver or kidney cancer. The CDR3 runs from the conserved cysteine through the conserved F or W. A D gene is named only where the DNA matches it firmly. Expanded clones get a size class; other rows say once, few or many, or leave the size out.

clone_size,j_call,d_call,v_call,cdr3_nt,cdr3_aa
-,TRBJ1-3,-,TRBV19,TGTGCCAGTATTGACAGGTACTCTGGAAACACCATATATTTT,CASIDRYSGNTIYF
-,TRBJ1-1,-,TRBV2,TGTGCCAGCAGTGACATGGGGGCGGGGAGGGGGACTGAAGCTTTCTTT,CASSDMGAGRGTEAFF
-,TRBJ2-1,TRBD2,TRBV15,TGTGCCACCAGCCCATCGGGGGGAGCGGTCTACAATGAGCAGTTCTTC,CATSPSGGAVYNEQFF
-,TRBJ2-1,-,TRBV19,TGTGCCAGTAGTATTGATTTATGGGGGGCGGGATACAATGAGCAGTTCTTC,CASSIDLWGAGYNEQFF
once,TRBJ2-7,-,TRBV20-1,TGCAGTGCTAGACACGGGTACGAGCAGTACTTC,CSARHGYEQYF
-,TRBJ2-1,TRBD1,TRBV15,TGTGCCACCAGCAGAGGGGTACAGGGGGCGCGGTATGAGCAGTTCTTC,CATSRGVQGARYEQFF
-,TRBJ2-1,TRBD2,TRBV6-5,TGTGCCAGCAGTTACTCGTCAGCGGGAGGGCCAGTTGAGCAGTTCTTC,CASSYSSAGGPVEQFF
-,TRBJ2-1,TRBD2,TRBV4-1,TGCGCCAGCAGCCCGACCCAACTAGCGGGAGGGAGAAATGAGCAGTTCTTC,CASSPTQLAGGRNEQFF
-,TRBJ1-4,-,TRBV6-1,TGTGCCAGCAGTGACGCGGACATCTATAATGAAAAACTGTTTTTT,CASSDADIYNEKLFF
-,TRBJ2-7,TRBD2,TRBV5-6,TGTGCCAGCAGCTTGGGGACTAGTGGCTTCTACGAGCAGTACTTC,CASSLGTSGFYEQYF
-,TRBJ2-1,TRBD2,TRBV14,TGTGCCAGCAGCCAAGATCCGAAGAAGCCCGCGGGGGGGCGTGAGCAGTTCTTC,CASSQDPKKPAGGREQFF